Below are 9 T cell receptor beta chains sequenced from a single sample in a study of blood T cell repertoires in COVID-19. The protocol was immunoSEQ multiplex PCR, while the TCRdb copy is restricted to in-frame clones and leaves out a portion. The data show 150,000 to 200,000 clones, with 75% to 90% seen just once and 3% to 3.5% held by the top ten. The specimen sequenced was peripheral blood. The receptors shown here come from a human donor with acute or convalescent COVID-19. The donor label of this sample is uncertain.

J is TRBJ2-7 and V is TRBV19; TRBD1 matches at 9 bases. V lost 6 bases, J lost 6 bases, and 9 bases stayed unmatched. The CDR3 length is 14 residues. In germline, CDR1 is LNHDA, CDR2 SQIVND (reference sequence). The CDR3 DNA reads as TGTGCCAGTAGCGACAGGGGGGGGCCTTTCGAGCAGTACTTC. It yields the protein CASSDRGGPFEQYF.

CDR3 bases: TGTGCCAGCAGCCAAGTTGGCAACGAGCAGTACTTC. Its protein product is CASSQVGNEQYF. This chain links TRBV4-2 with TRBJ2-7; D unresolved. CDR1 and CDR2 from the germline V gene are LGHNA and YNFKEQ. V lost 1 base, J lost 5 bases, and 6 bases lay in between. CDR3 length equals 12 residues.

This clone occurred a few times. This rearrangement joins TRBV30 to TRBJ2-7, with a tentative D call TRBD1 (7 bases). The CDR3 runs to 16 residues. Trimming stripped 8 bases from V and 2 bases from J, with 25 bases between. Germline CDR1 reads GTSNPN; CDR2 reads SVGIG (reference sequence). As DNA, the CDR3 is TGTGCCGGCGACAGGGAGGCTTTCTTGAGTCCCTACGAGCAGTACTTC. It is translated as CAGDREAFLSPYEQYF.

This clone was detected only once. V and J are TRBV11-2 and TRBJ1-1; the D gene is possibly TRBD1 (5 bases). This CDR3 spans 14 amino acids. V dropped 1 base and J dropped 0 bases, with 6 bases sitting between them. CDR1 SGHAT and CDR2 FQNNGV come from the germline V gene. The CDR3 DNA sequence: TGTGCCAGCAGCTTAGCCAGGGTGAACACTGAAGCTTTCTTT. Protein product: CASSLARVNTEAFF.

This clone was seen a handful of times. The CDR3 reads CASSLTFNEKLFF. CDR3 sequence (DNA): TGTGCCAGCTCCCTAACCTTTAATGAAAAACTGTTTTTT. The chain employs TRBV12-3 or TRBV12-4 and TRBJ1-4; D not resolved. The CDR3 sequence is 13 residues long. Trimming took 8 bases from V and 4 from J, leaving 11 bases between them.

This clone was found a few times. This chain uses TRBV3-1 (or the pseudogene TRBV3-2) with TRBJ1-1, with 10 bases lining up with TRBD1. CDR3 size: 14 residues. V dropped 4 bases and J dropped 4; count of bases not matched to a gene: 3. Germline loops: CDR1 LGHDT, CDR2 YNNKEL (reference sequence). The CDR3 DNA reads as TGTGCCAGCAGCCCCCGGGACAGGGGCACTGAAGCTTTCTTT. Its protein product is CASSPRDRGTEAFF.

This chain uses TRBV11-1 with TRBJ1-1; D gene uncertain. Trimming pared 1 base from V and 6 bases from J, leaving 12 bases between. Germline assignment: CDR1 SGHAT and CDR2 FQDESV (reference sequence). This CDR3 is built from 14 residues. CDR3 sequence reads: CASSLGGGSAEAFF. The CDR3 DNA reads TGTGCCAGCAGCTTAGGTGGCGGTTCAGCTGAAGCTTTCTTT.

The chain joins TRBV10-3 to TRBJ1-2; 8 bases agree with TRBD1. Germline values: CDR1 ENHRY, CDR2 SYGVKD. Trimming removed 6 bases from V and 0 bases from J; junction bases left unmatched: 3. The CDR3 is made up of 14 amino acids. Here the CDR3 reads CAIRDRGSNYGYTF. The CDR3 region has the DNA TGTGCCATCAGAGACAGGGGATCTAACTATGGCTACACCTTC.

The genes are TRBV29-1 and TRBJ1-4; TRBD1 might be the D (6 bases). Trimming stripped 7 bases from V and 8 bases from J, with 14 bases between. CDR1 SQVTM and CDR2 ANQGSEA come from the germline V gene. The CDR3 runs to 12 residues. The CDR3 loop reads CSARGDGEKLFF. The CDR3 nucleotides read TGCAGCGCCAGGGGTGATGGGGAAAAACTGTTTTTT.